This T cell receptor beta chain derives from a study of cytomegalovirus exposure and HLA in healthy donors. Study-wide results and limits: An observed cluster of highly shared sequence variants was recorded as a likely sequencing artifact.

To note about this clone: Antigen unknown.

The PCR used 60 Vbeta and 13 Jbeta primers. The data were produced by immunoSEQ multiplex PCR, yet TCRdb's version contains in-frame clones alone and is incomplete. This sample has 120,000 or so clones, with 81% found just once. The CDR3 is 14 amino acids. The J segment lost 4 bases and the V segment lost 4 bases, leaving 7 bases of the junction unmatched. Germline V gene sequence: CDR1 SGHRS, CDR2 YFSETQ. The rearrangement joins TRBV5-1 to TRBJ2-5; 7 nucleotides align to TRBD1. The clonotype was recovered from a man in his late teens or twenties in good health and CMV-seronegative. Sequencing was done on a sample of PBMCs. In DNA, the CDR3 is TGCGCCAGCAGCCCTACCGAGGGGGCAGAGACCCAGTACTTC. Its translation: CASSPTEGAETQYF.